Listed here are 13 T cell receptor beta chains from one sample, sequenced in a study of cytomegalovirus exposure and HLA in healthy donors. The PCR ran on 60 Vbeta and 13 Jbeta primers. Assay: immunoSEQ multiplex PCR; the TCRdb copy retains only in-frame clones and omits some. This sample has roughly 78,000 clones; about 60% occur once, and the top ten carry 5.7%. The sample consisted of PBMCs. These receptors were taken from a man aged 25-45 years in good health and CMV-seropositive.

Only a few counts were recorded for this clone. The CDR3 region has the DNA TGTGCCAGCAGCTTAACGGCGGGGTCGGGATCAGCTTTCTTT. As protein: CASSLTAGSGSAFF. The chain carries TRBV7-3 and TRBJ1-1; D ambiguous. V was pared by 0 bases and J by 10 bases, with 15 bases between. CDR1 and CDR2 (germline): SGHTA, FQGTGA. The length of the CDR3 is 14 residues.

CDR3 sequence: CASSPGQAVNQPQHF. The CDR3 nucleotides read TGTGCCAGCAGTCCCGGACAGGCAGTAAATCAGCCCCAGCATTTT. J is TRBJ1-5 and V is TRBV2, with 7 bases fitting TRBD1. Germline trimming cut 5 bases from V and 4 bases from J; bases unmatched to any gene: 8. CDR3 length: 15 residues. Germline CDR1 is SNHLY and CDR2 is FYNNEI.

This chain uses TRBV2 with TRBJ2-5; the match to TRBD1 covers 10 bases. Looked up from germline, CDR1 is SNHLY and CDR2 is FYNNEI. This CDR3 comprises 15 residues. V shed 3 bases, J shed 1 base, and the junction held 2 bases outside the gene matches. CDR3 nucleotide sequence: TGTGCCAGCAGTGAGGGACAGGGGACCCAAGAGACCCAGTACTTC. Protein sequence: CASSEGQGTQETQYF.

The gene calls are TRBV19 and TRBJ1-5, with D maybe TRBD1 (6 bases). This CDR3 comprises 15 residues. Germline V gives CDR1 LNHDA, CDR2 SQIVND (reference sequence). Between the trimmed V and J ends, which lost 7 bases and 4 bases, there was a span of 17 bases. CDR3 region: CASKPPGVGNQPQHF. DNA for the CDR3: TGTGCCAGTAAACCCCCAGGGGTTGGTAATCAGCCCCAGCATTTT.

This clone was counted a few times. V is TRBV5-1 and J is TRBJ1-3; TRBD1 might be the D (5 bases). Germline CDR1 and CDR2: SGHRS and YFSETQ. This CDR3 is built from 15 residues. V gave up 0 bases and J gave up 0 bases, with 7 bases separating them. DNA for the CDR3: TGCGCCAGCAGCTTGGGCAGGGTCTCTGGAAACACCATATATTTT. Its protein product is CASSLGRVSGNTIYF. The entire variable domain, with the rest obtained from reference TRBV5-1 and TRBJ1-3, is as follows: KAGVTQTPRYLIKTRGQQVTLSCSPISGHRSVSWYQQTPGQGLQFLFEYFSETQRNKGNFPGRFSGRQFSNSRSEMNVSTLELGDSALYLCASSLGRVSGNTIYFGEGSWLTVV.

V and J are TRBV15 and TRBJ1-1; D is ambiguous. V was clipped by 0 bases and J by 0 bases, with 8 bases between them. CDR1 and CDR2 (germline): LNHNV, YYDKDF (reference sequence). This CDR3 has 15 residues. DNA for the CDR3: TGTGCCACCAGCAGAGAAATACAGATGAACACTGAAGCTTTCTTT. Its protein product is CATSREIQMNTEAFF.

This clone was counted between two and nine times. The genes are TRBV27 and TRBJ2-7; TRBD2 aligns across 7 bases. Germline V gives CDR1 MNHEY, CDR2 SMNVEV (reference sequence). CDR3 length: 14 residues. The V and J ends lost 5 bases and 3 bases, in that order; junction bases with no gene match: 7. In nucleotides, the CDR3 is TGTGCCAGCAGTCGAAGGGAGGGGAACTACGAGCAGTACTTC. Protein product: CASSRREGNYEQYF.

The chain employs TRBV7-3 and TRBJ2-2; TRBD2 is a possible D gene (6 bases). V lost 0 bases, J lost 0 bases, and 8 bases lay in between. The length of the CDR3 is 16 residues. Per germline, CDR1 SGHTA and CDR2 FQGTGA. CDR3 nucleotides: TGTGCCAGCAGCTTAACGGTAGCGGCGAACACCGGGGAGCTGTTTTTT. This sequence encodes CASSLTVAANTGELFF.

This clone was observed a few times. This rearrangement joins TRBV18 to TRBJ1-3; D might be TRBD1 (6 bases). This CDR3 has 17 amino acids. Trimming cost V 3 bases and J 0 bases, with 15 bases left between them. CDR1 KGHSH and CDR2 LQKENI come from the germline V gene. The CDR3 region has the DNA TGTGCCAGCTCACCCCCTTCCTCGGACAGCTCTGGAAACACCATATATTTT. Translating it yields CASSPPSSDSSGNTIYF.

The CDR3 coding sequence is TGTGCCAGCAGCTCTAAGGGGGTCTATGGCTACACCTTC. Its translation: CASSSKGVYGYTF. The chain joins TRBV5-4 to TRBJ1-2; weak D call: TRBD1 (6 bases). Deletions cut 3 bases from V and 4 bases from J, with 10 bases between. The CDR3 sequence is 13 residues long. Germline V CDR1 and CDR2: SGHNT, YYREEE (reference sequence).

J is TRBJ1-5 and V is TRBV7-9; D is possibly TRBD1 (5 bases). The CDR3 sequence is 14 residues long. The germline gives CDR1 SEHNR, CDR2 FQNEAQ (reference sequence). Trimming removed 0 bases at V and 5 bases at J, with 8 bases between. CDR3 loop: CASSLAQGDQPQHF. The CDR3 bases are TGTGCCAGCAGCTTAGCTCAAGGGGATCAGCCCCAGCATTTT.

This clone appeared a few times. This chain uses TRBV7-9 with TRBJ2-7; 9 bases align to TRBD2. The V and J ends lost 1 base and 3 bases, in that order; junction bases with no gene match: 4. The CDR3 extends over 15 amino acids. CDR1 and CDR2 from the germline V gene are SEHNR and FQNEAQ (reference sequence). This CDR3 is CASSLVVAGDYEQYF. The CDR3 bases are TGTGCCAGCAGCTTAGTGGTAGCGGGAGACTACGAGCAGTACTTC.

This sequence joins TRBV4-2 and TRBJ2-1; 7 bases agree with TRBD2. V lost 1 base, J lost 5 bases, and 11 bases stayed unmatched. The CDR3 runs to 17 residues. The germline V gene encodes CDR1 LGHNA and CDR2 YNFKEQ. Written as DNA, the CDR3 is TGTGCCAGCAGCCAAGTTCCTCCGGGGGGAAGTGACAATGAGCAGTTCTTC. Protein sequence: CASSQVPPGGSDNEQFF.